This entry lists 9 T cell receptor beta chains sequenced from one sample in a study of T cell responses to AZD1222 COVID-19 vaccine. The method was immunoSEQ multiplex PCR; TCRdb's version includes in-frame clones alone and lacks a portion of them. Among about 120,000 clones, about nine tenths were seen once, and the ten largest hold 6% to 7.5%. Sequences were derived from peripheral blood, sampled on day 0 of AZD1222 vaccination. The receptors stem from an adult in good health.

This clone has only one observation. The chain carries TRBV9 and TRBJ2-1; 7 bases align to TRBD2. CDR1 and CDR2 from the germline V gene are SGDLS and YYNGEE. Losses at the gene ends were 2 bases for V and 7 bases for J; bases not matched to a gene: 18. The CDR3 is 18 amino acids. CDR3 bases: TGTGCCAGCAGCGTTCTACCCGGAACGGGGGGAATACTGAATGAGCAGTTCTTC. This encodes CASSVLPGTGGILNEQFF. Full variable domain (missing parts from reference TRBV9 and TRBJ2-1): DSGVTQTPKHLITATGQRVTLRCSPRSGDLSVYWYQQSLDQGLQFLIQYYNGEERAKGNILERFSAQQFPDLHSELNLSSLELGDSALYFCASSVLPGTGGILNEQFFGPGTRLTVL.

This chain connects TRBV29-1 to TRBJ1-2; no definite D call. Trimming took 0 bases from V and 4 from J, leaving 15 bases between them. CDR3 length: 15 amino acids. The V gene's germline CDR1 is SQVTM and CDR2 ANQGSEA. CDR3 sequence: CSVEDQDALGYGYTF. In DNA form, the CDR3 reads TGCAGCGTTGAAGATCAGGACGCCCTGGGCTATGGCTACACCTTC.

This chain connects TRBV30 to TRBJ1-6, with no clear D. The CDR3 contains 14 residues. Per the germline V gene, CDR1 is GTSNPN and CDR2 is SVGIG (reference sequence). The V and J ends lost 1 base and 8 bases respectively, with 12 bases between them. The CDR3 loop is CAWSGVRADSPLHF. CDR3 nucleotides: TGTGCCTGGAGTGGCGTTAGAGCAGATTCACCCCTCCACTTT.

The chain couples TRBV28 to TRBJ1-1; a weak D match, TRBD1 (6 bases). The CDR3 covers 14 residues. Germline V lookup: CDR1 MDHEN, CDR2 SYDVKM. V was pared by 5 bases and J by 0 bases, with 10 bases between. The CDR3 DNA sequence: TGTGCCAGCAGTATGACAGGTATGAACACTGAAGCTTTCTTT. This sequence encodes CASSMTGMNTEAFF.

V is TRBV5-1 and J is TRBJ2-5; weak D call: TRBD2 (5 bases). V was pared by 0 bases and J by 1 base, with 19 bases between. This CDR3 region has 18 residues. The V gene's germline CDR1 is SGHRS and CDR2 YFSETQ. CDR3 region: CASSLAELGWRFQETQYF. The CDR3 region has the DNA TGCGCCAGCAGCTTGGCAGAGCTTGGGTGGAGGTTCCAAGAGACCCAGTACTTC.

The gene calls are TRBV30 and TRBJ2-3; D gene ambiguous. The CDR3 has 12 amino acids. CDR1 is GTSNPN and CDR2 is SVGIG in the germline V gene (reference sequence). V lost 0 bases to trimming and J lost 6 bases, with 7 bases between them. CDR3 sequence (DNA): TGTGCCTGGAGTGTTACTGGGGATACGCAGTATTTT. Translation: CAWSVTGDTQYF.

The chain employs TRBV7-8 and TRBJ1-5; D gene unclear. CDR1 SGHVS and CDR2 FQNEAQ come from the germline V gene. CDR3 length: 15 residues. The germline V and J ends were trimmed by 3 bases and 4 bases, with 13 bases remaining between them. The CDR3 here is CASSFGELRNQPQHF. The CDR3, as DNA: TGTGCCAGCAGCTTCGGGGAATTGAGGAATCAGCCCCAGCATTTT.

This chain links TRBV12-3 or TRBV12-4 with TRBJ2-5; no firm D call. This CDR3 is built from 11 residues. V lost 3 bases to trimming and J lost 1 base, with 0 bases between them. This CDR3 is CASSFQETQYF. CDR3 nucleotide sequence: TGTGCCAGCAGTTTCCAAGAGACCCAGTACTTC.

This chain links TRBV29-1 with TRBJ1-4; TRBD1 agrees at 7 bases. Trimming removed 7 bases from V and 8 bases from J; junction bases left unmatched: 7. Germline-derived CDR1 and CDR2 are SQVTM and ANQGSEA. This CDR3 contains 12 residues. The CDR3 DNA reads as TGCAGCGCCACAGGGGAGGGGGAAAAACTGTTTTTT. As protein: CSATGEGEKLFF.